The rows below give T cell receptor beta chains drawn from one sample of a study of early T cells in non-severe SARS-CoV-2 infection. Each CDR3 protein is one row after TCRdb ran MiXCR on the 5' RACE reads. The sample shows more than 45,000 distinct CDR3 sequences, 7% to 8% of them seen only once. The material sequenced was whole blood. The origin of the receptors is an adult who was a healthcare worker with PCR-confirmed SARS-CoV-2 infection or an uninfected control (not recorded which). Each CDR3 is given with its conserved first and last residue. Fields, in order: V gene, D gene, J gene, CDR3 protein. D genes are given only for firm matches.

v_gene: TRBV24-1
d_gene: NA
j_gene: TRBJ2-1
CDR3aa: CATSEPGTSRNEQFF

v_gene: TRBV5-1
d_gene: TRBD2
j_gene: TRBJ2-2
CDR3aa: CASSLTSGSTGELFF

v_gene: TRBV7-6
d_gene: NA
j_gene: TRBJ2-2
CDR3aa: CASSFRTGELFF

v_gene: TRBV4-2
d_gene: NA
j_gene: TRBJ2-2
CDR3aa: CASSQDTPARTNTGELFF

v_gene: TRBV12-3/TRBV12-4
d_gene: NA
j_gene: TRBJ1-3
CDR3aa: CASRRQATGGSGNTIYF

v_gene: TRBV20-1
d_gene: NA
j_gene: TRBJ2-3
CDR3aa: CSASDSGPSSTDTQYF

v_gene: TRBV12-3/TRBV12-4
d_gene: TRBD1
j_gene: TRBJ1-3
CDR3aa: CASSSDRPRNTIYF

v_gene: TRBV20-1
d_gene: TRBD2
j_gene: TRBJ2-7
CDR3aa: CSAGRTSGAYEQYF

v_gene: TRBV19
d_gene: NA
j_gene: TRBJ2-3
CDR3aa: CASSSGGPSTDTQYF

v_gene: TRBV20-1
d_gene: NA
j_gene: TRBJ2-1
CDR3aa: CSASGSYPYNEQFF

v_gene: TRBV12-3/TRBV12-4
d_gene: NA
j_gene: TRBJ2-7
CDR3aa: CASSSAGTLREQYF

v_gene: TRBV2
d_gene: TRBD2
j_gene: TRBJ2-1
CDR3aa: CASMYSGRTEFF

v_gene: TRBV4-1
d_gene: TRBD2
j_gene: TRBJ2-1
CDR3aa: CASSRLTSGSYNEQFF

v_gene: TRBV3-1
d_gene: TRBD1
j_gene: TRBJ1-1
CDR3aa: CASSQAGGEAFF

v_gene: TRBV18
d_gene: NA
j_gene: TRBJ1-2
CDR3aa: CASSPSRQDYGYTF

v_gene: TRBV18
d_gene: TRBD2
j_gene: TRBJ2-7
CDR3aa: CASSPRTSGSVYEQYF

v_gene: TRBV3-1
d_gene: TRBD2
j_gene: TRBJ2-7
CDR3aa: CASSRSGLASEQYF

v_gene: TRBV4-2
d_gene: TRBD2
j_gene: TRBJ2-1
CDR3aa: CASNQSTSGSYNEQFF

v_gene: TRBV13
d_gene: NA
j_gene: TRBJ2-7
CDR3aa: CASSPVSRSYEQYF

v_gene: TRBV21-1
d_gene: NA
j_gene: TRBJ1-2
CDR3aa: CASSKANGYTF

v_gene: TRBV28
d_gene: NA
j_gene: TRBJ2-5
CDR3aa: CASTPTWQETQYF

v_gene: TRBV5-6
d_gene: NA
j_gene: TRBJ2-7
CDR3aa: CASSRLGGTNDEQYF

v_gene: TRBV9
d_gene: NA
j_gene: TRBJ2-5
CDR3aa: CASSPRATEGETQYF

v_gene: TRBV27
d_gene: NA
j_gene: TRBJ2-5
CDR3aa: CASSYRARAETQYF

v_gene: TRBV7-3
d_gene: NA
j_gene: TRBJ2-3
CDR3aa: CASGQGHTDTQYF

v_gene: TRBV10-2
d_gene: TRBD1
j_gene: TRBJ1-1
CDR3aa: CASSEPYRGNTEAFF

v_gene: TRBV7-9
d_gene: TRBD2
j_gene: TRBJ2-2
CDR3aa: CASRERESGELFF

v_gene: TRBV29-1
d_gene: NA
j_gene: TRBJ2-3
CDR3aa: CSVGPPTDTQYF

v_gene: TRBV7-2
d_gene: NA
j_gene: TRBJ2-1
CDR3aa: CASSLAGARDEQFF

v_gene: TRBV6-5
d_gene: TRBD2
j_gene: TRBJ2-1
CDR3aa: CASSIRAGGPYEQFF

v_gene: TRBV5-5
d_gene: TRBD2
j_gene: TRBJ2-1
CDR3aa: CASSSSGVSYNEQFF

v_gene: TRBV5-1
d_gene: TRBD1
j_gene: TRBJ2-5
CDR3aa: CASSLTGTEETQYF

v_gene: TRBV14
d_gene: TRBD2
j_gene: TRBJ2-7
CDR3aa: CASSLERGHYEQYF

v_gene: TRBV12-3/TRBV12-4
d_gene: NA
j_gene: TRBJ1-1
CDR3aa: CATRAGKVNTEAFF

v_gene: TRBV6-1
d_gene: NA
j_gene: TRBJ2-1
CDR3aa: CASSEDRGFEQFF

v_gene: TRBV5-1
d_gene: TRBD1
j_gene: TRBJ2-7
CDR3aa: CASSLSQGAAYEQYF

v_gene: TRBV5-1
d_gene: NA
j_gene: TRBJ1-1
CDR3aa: CASSLAQGMNTEAFF

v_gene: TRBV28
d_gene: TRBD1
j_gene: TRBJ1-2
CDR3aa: CASSLEEGGASGYTF

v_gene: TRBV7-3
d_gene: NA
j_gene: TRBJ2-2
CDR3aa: CASSPTTAGELFF

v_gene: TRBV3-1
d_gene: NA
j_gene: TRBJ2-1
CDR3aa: CASSQGRGNEQFF

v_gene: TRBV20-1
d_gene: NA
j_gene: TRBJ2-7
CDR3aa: CSAPTGHSYEQYF